This TCR beta chain was observed in a study of a mutant IDH1 vaccine in newly diagnosed glioma. Time point given: baseline, week 1 (first vaccination visit). Treatment noted: pre-vaccination baseline after standard-of-care therapy. Germline V gives CDR1 LNHDA, CDR2 SQIVND (reference sequence). The length of the CDR3 is 9 residues. The V and J ends lost 9 bases and 8 bases respectively, with 7 bases between them. The data were produced by immunoSEQ multiplex PCR, yet TCRdb's version contains in-frame clones alone and is incomplete. The sample lists about 54,000 clones, approximately 80% occurring once.

This chain uses TRBV19 with TRBJ1-2; no reliable D call. The TCR originated in a young man with glioma. Here the sequenced sample was PBMCs, taken from a glioma patient treated with radiotherapy, temozolomide or both. CDR3 region: CASLPGYTF. In DNA, the CDR3 is TGTGCCAGCCTCCCGGGCTACACCTTC.